This T cell receptor beta chain was sequenced in a study of immune cell composition in non-small cell lung cancer. Profiling relied on immunoSEQ multiplex PCR, and the TCRdb table lists in-frame clones only, not all of them. The repertoire holds about 2,100 clones, with 60% to 80% as singletons. This clone has just a few counts. The CDR3 covers 15 residues. V gave up 1 base and J gave up 2 bases, with 10 bases separating them. Germline V gives CDR1 LGHNA, CDR2 YSLEER. The TCR comes from a human donor with non-small cell lung cancer. Sequencing was done on a sample of lung tumor tissue. J is TRBJ2-3 and V is TRBV4-3, with a tentative D call TRBD1 (5 bases). The CDR3 sequence: CASSQVGAYTDTQYF. The CDR3 DNA reads TGCGCCAGCAGCCAAGTAGGGGCCTACACAGATACGCAGTATTTT.